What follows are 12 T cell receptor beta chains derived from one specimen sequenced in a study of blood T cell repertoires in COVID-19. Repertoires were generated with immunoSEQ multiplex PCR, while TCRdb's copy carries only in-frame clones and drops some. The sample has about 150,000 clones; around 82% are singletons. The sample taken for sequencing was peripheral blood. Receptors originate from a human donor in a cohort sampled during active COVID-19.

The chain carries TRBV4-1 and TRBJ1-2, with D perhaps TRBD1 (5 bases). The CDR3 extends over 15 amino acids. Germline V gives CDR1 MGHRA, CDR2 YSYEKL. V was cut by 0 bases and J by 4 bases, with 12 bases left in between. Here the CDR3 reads CASSQEVTGIYGYTF. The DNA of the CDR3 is TGCGCCAGCAGCCAAGAGGTTACAGGAATCTATGGCTACACCTTC.

The DNA for the CDR3 is TGTGCCAGCAGGACAGTTAACACTGAAGCTTTCTTT. Translating gives CASRTVNTEAFF. The rearrangement links TRBV6-5 to TRBJ1-1, with a possible D match to TRBD1 (5 bases). Trimming removed 6 bases from V and 2 bases from J, with 7 bases in between. This CDR3 has 12 amino acids. The V gene's germline CDR1 is MNHEY and CDR2 SVGAGI.

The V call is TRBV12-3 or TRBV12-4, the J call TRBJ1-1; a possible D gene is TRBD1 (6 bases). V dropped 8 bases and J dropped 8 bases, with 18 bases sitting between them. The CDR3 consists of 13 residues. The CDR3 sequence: CASQLRMGAEAFF. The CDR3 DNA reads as TGTGCCAGCCAATTAAGGATGGGGGCAGAAGCTTTCTTT.

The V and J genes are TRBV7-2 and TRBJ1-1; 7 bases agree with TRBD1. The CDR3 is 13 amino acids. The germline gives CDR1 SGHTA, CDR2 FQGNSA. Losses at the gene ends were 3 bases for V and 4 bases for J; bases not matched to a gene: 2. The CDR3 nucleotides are TGTGCCAGCAGCTTGCAGGGGGTCACTGAAGCTTTCTTT. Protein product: CASSLQGVTEAFF. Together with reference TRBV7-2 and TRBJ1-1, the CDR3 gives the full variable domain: GAGVSQSPSNKVTEKGKDVELRCDPISGHTALYWYRQSLGQGLEFLIYFQGNSAPDKSGLPSDRFSAERTGGSVSTLTIQRTQQEDSAVYLCASSLQGVTEAFFGQGTRLTVV.

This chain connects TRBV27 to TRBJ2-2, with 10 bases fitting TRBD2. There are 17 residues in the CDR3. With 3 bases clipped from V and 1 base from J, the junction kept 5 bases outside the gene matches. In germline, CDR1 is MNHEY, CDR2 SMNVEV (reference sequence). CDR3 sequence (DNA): TGTGCCAGCAGTTTTGAGTGGACTAGCGGGAACACCGGGGAGCTGTTTTTT. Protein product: CASSFEWTSGNTGELFF.

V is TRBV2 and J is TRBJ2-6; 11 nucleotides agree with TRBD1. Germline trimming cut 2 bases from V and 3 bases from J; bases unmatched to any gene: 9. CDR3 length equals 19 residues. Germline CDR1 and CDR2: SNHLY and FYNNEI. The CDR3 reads CASSEFDGTGGYGANVLTF. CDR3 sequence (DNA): TGTGCCAGCAGTGAATTTGATGGGACAGGGGGGTATGGGGCCAACGTCCTGACTTTC.

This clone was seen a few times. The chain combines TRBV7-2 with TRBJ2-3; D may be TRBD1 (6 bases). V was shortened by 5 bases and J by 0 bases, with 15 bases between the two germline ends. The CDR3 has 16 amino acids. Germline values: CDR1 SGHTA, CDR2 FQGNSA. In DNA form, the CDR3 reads TGTGCCAGCAGCATCCGTGGACAGAGAAGCACAGATACGCAGTATTTT. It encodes CASSIRGQRSTDTQYF.

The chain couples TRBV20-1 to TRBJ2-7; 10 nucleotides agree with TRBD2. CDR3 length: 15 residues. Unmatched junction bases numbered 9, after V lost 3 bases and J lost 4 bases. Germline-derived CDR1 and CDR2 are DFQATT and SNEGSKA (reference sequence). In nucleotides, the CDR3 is TGCAGTGCTAGTGGAAGGGCTAGCGGGGGTTACGAGCAGTACTTC. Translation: CSASGRASGGYEQYF.

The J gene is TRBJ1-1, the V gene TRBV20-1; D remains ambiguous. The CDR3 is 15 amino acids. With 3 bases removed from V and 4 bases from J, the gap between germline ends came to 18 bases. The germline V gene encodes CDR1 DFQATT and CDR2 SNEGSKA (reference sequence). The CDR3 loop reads CSASHSEGGITEAFF. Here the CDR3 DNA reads TGCAGTGCTAGTCACTCCGAGGGAGGGATCACTGAAGCTTTCTTT.

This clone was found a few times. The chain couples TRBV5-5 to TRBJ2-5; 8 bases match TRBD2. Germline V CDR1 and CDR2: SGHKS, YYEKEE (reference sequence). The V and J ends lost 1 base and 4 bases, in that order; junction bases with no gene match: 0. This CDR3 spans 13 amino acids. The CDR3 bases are TGTGCCAGCAGCTTGCGGGGGGGAGAGACCCAGTACTTC. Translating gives CASSLRGGETQYF.

CDR3 DNA sequence: TGCAGCCTACGAAGCGGGGGGAAGAATGAGCAGTTCTTC. Translated, it gives CSLRSGGKNEQFF. This chain uses TRBV29-1 with TRBJ2-1; TRBD2 aligns across 9 bases. The CDR3 has 13 amino acids. V shed 8 bases and J 7 bases; nucleotides not matched to a gene: 9. Germline CDR1 and CDR2: SQVTM and ANQGSEA.

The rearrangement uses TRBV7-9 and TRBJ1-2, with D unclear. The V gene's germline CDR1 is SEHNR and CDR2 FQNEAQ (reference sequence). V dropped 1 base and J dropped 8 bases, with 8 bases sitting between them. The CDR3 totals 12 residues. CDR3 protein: CASSLGVNGYTF. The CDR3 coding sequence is TGTGCCAGCAGCTTAGGCGTGAACGGCTACACCTTC.